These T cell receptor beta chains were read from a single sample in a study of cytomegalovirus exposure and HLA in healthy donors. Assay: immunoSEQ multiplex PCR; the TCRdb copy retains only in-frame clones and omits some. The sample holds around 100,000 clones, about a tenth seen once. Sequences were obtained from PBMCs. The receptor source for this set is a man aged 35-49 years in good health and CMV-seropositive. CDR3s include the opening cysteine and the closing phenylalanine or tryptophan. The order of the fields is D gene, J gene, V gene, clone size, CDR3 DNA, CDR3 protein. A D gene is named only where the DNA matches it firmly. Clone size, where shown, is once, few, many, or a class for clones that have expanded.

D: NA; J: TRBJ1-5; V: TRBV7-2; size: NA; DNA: TGTGCCAGCAGCTTAAGAGGGGGAGACGGTCAGCCCCAGCATTTT; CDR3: CASSLRGGDGQPQHF
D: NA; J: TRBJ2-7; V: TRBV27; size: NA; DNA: TGTGCCAGCAGTTCCCTGGAGGGGATAGCGTACAAATCCTCCTACGAGCAGTACTTC; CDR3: CASSSLEGIAYKSSYEQYF
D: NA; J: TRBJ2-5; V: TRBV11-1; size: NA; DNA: TGTGCCAGCAGCTTCGGAGGAGAGACCCAGTACTTC; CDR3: CASSFGGETQYF
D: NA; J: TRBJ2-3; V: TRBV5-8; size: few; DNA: TGTGCCAGCAGCCCCCGGGTTTCGGGGGGCACAGATACGCAGTATTTT; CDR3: CASSPRVSGGTDTQYF
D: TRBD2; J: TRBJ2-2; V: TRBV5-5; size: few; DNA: TGTGCCAGCAGGCCGGGAGGGTCGCGGACCGGGGAGCTGTTTTTT; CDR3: CASRPGGSRTGELFF
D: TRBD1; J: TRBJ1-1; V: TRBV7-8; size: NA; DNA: TGTGCCAGCAGCTTACTACAGGGGTTGAACACTGAAGCTTTCTTT; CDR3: CASSLLQGLNTEAFF
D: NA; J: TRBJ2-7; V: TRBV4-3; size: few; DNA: TGCGCCAGCAGCCAAGATAGGAGGGCCTACGAGCAGTACTTC; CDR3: CASSQDRRAYEQYF
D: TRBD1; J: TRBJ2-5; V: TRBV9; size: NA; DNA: TGTGCCAGCAGCCCAGAGGGGACAGCCCAAGAGACCCAGTACTTC; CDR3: CASSPEGTAQETQYF
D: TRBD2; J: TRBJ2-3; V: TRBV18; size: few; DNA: TGTGCCAGCTCACCATCGCTTACTAGCGGGAGTGCAGATACGCAGTATTTT; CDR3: CASSPSLTSGSADTQYF
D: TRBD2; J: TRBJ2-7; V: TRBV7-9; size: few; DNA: TGTGCCAGCAGCTCCGGGACTAGCGGGCTTCCCTCGGGCTACGAGCAGTACTTC; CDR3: CASSSGTSGLPSGYEQYF
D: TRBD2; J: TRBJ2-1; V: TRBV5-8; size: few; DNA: TGTGCCAGCAGCCCGGGACTAGCGGGCTACAATGAGCAGTTCTTC; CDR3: CASSPGLAGYNEQFF
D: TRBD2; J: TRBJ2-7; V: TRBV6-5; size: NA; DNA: TGTGCCAGCAGTTGGGAAGCGGGAGGGTCCTACTACGAGCAGTACTTC; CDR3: CASSWEAGGSYYEQYF
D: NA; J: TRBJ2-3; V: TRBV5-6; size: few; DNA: TGTGCCAGCAGCTTGAGAGGGGGTACGCAGTATTTT; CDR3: CASSLRGGTQYF
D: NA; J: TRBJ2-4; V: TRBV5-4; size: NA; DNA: TGTGCCAGCAGCGGGCTAGCCAAAAACATTCAGTACTTC; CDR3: CASSGLAKNIQYF
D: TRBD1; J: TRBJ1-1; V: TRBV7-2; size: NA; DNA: TGTGCCAGCAGCTCCGGGACAGCGAACACTGAAGCTTTCTTT; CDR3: CASSSGTANTEAFF
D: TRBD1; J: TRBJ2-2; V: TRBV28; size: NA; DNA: TGTGCCAGCAGTCCAGGGGGAGTTCATACCGGGGAGCTGTTTTTT; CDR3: CASSPGGVHTGELFF
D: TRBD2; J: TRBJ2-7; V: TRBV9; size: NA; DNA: TGTGCCAGCAGCGAAAGCGGGGAGTCCTACGAGCAGTACTTC; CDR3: CASSESGESYEQYF
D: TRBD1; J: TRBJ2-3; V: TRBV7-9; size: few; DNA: TGTGCCAGCAGCCGAGGACAGGGGCTCACAGATACGCAGTATTTT; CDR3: CASSRGQGLTDTQYF
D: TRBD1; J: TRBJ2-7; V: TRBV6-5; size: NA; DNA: TGTGCCAGCAGTTACGGACAGGGCCTCTCCTACGAGCAGTACTTC; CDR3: CASSYGQGLSYEQYF
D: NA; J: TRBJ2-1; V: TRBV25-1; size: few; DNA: TGTGCCAGCAGCCCGGACAGGGAGGGCAATGAGCAGTTCTTC; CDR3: CASSPDREGNEQFF
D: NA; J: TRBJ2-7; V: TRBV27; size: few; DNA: TGTGCCAGCAGTTTAGCGGGGGCGTACGAGCAGTACTTC; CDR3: CASSLAGAYEQYF
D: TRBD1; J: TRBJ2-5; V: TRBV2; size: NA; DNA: TGTGCCGGCAGTGAACCTCCCGGGACAGGGATGCCAAGAGAGACCCAGTACTTC; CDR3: CAGSEPPGTGMPRETQYF
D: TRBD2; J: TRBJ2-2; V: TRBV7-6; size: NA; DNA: TGTGCCAGCAGCCACACACTCGAGGCAGGGAGGGACACCGGGGAGCTGTTTTTT; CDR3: CASSHTLEAGRDTGELFF
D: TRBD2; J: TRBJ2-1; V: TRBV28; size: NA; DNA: TGTGCCAGCATCCCCCCCAGGGGACTAGCGGGAGGTTATAATGAGCAGTTCTTC; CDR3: CASIPPRGLAGGYNEQFF
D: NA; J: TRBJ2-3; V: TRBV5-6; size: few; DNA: TGTGCCAGCAGCCCGCCGGGACTCACCCCCGATACGCAGTATTTT; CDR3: CASSPPGLTPDTQYF
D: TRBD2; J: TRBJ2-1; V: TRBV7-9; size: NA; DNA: TGTGCCAGCAGGGGGACTAGCGGGAGGGAGGATGAGCAGTTCTTC; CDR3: CASRGTSGREDEQFF
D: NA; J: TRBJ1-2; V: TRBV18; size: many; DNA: TGTGCCAGCTCACCATCGCGGGAGGATGGCTACACCTTC; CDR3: CASSPSREDGYTF
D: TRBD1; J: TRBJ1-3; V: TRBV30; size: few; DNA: TGTGCCTGGAACGGTGTCAGGGGGTCTGGAAACACCATATATTTT; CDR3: CAWNGVRGSGNTIYF
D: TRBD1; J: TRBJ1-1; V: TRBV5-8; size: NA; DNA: TGTGCCAGCAGCTTGGCTCTGGCGACAGGGTATAATACTGAAGCTTTCTTT; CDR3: CASSLALATGYNTEAFF
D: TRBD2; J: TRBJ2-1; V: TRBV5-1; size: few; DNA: TGCGCCAGCAGCTTGGAACTAGCGATGAATGAGCAGTTCTTC; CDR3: CASSLELAMNEQFF
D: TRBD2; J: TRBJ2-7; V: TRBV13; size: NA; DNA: TGTGCCAGCAGCTCTCGGGGTAGCGGGAACTACGAGCAGTACTTC; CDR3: CASSSRGSGNYEQYF
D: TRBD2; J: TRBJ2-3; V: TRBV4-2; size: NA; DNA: TGTGCCAGCAGGGCGGAACTAGCGGGAGTGTCAGATACGCAGTATTTT; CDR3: CASRAELAGVSDTQYF
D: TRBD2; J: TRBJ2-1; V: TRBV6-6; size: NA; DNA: TGTGCCAGCATTGGGACTAGCGGTTACAATGAGCAGTTCTTC; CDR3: CASIGTSGYNEQFF
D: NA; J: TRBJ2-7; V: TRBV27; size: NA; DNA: TGTGCCAGCAATATACAGGGATCTCCCTACGAGCAGTACTTC; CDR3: CASNIQGSPYEQYF
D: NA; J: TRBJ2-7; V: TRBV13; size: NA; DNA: TGTGCCAGCAGCTTCCCAGGGGGGTCCTACGAGCAGTACTTC; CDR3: CASSFPGGSYEQYF
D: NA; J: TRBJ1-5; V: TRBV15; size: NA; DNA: TGTGCCACCAGCAGAGCCAGAGGGGGGGGATCCGATCAGCCCCAGCATTTT; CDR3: CATSRARGGGSDQPQHF
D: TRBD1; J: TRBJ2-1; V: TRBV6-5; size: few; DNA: TGTGCCAGCAGTCAACAGGGGTTATCCTACAATGAGCAGTTCTTC; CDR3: CASSQQGLSYNEQFF
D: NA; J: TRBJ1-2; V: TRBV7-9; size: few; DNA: TGTGCCAGCAGCTTAGCCGCATTAGGGGATTATGGCTACACCTTC; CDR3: CASSLAALGDYGYTF
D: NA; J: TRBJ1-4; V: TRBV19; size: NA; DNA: TGTGCCAGTAGTATAGGGGCCAGACGAAATGAAAAACTGTTTTTT; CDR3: CASSIGARRNEKLFF
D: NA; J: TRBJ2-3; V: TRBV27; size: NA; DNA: TGTGCCAGCAGTTTTGCAGGTTCCAGCACAGATACGCAGTATTTT; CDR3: CASSFAGSSTDTQYF
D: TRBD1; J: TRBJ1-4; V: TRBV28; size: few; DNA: TGTGCCAGCAGTATCGGACAGGGATTAGATGAAAAACTGTTTTTT; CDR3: CASSIGQGLDEKLFF
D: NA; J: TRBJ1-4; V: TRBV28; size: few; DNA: TGTGCCAGCAGCTCCCCAGGGGTTGGAAAACTGTTTTTT; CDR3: CASSSPGVGKLFF
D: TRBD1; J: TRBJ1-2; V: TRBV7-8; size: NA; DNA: TGTGCCAGCAGCTTATTGAACCCGACAGGGGGCCAGGGCTACACCTTC; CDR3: CASSLLNPTGGQGYTF
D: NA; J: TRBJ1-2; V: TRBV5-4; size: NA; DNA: TGTGCCAGCAGCTTACTTCCGGGGTCGACAGGCTACACCTTC; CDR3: CASSLLPGSTGYTF
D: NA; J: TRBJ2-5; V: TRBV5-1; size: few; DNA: TGTGCCAGCAGCTTGGGTCAGCAAGAGACCCAGTACTTC; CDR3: CASSLGQQETQYF
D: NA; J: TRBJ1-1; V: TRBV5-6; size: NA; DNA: TGTGCCAGCAGCTTTTGGGCAGGGGCAGCCACTGAAGCTTTCTTT; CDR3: CASSFWAGAATEAFF
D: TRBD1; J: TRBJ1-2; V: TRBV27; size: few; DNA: TGTGCCAGCAGTCCCTCTACGACAGGGTTCTATGGCTACACCTTC; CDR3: CASSPSTTGFYGYTF
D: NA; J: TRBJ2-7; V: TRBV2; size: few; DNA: TGTGCCAGCGACTTCCCGGGCCAGGGGAATGTCGAGCAGTACTTC; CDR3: CASDFPGQGNVEQYF
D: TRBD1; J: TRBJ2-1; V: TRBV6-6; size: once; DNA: TGTGCCAGCATGTATGGGGACAGGGACCACAATGAGCAGTTCTTC; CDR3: CASMYGDRDHNEQFF
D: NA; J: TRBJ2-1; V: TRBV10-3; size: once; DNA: TGTGCCATCAGTGAGTCGGGGCAGGGAAACAATGAGCAGTTCTTC; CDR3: CAISESGQGNNEQFF
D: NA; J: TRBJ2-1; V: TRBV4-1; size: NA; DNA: TGCGCCAGCAGCCAAGAATCGGCTGCAGGGCTCTCCTACAATGAGCAGTTCTTC; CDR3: CASSQESAAGLSYNEQFF
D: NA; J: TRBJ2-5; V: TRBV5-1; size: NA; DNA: TGCGCCAGCAGGGCCGGGAGCCAAGAGACCCAGTACTTC; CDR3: CASRAGSQETQYF